The clone carrying this T cell receptor (beta chain) was observed a few times. The CDR3 has 13 residues. Germline V CDR1 and CDR2: GTSNPN, SVGIG (reference sequence). The germline V and J ends were trimmed by 4 bases and 0 bases, with 9 bases remaining between them. The data were obtained in a study of patients and donors after allogeneic stem cell transplantation. TCRdb fed the RT-PCR reads into MiXCR, producing one record per CDR3 protein. The table shows about 960,000 distinct CDR3 sequences, with around 17% occurring only once. The sequence came from a human donor who was either an allogeneic HSCT recipient or a stem cell or donor lymphocyte infusion donor (not recorded which). It is not recorded whose cells these are; they may come from a transplant donor. Sequences were obtained from blood, either unsorted or a sorted T cell fraction (not recorded which). This chain joins TRBV30 and TRBJ1-2; D is ambiguous. The CDR3 protein is CAWIEGTNYGYTF. The CDR3 DNA is TGTGCCTGGATAGAGGGTACTAACTATGGCTACACCTTC.